The 23 T cell receptor beta chains given below trace back to one sample, sequenced in a study of CD8 T cells in Susac syndrome. An input of about 0.45 to 1 ug of RNA was subjected to reverse transcription using random hexamers. TCRdb reprocessed the immunoSEQ multiplex PCR reads with MiXCR, giving one entry per CDR3 protein. The sample contains roughly 150,000 distinct CDR3 sequences, under 95% of which appear only once. Sequencing input: CD4+ T cells from PBMCs. The receptors derive from a human donor in good health.

This sequence joins TRBV7-6 and TRBJ2-5, with 7 bases identical to TRBD1. This CDR3 is 12 amino acids long. V trimming: 5 bases; J trimming: 10 bases; junction bases outside the gene matches: 7. CDR1 is SGHVS, CDR2 FNYEAQ, per germline. The CDR3 nucleotides read TGTGCCAGCAGCCCCCGACAGGGTGGCCAGTACTTC. Translated: CASSPRQGGQYF.

This clonotype was recorded only once. The rearrangement links TRBV18 to TRBJ1-2, with 7 bases that match TRBD1. The germline V gene encodes CDR1 KGHSH and CDR2 LQKENI. This CDR3 is built from 17 residues. V shed 3 bases, J shed 2 bases, and the junction held 12 bases outside the gene matches. The CDR3 sequence: CASSPDRDVRWNYGYTF. The CDR3 DNA reads TGTGCCAGCTCACCTGACAGGGACGTACGCTGGAACTATGGCTACACCTTC.

The rearrangement joins TRBV10-3 to TRBJ2-1, with 7 bases fitting TRBD1. Trimming cost V 2 bases and J 8 bases; bases outside gene matches: 0. The germline gives CDR1 ENHRY, CDR2 SYGVKD. The CDR3 covers 12 residues. CDR3: CAISEDRDEQFF. Written as DNA, the CDR3 is TGTGCCATCAGTGAGGACAGGGATGAGCAGTTCTTC.

The genes are TRBV19 and TRBJ2-3, with D perhaps matching TRBD2 (6 bases). Germline V gives CDR1 LNHDA, CDR2 SQIVND (reference sequence). V was clipped by 3 bases and J by 10 bases, with 8 bases between them. The CDR3 has 11 amino acids. The CDR3 bases are TGTGCCAGTAGTATCGGGGACTCGCAGTATTTT. Translating it yields CASSIGDSQYF.

The chain recombines TRBV24-1 with TRBJ2-5, with D possibly being TRBD1 (5 bases). Between the trimmed V and J ends, which lost 1 base and 5 bases, there was a span of 13 bases. Germline V gives CDR1 KGHDR, CDR2 SFDVKD. The CDR3 loop spans 15 amino acids. DNA of the CDR3: TGTGCCACCAGTGATTTAGAAGGGGCTCGTGAGACCCAGTACTTC. Amino acid sequence: CATSDLEGARETQYF.

The chain combines TRBV29-1 with TRBJ1-1, with 9 bases matching TRBD1. Germline V gene lookup returns CDR1 SQVTM and CDR2 ANQGSEA. This CDR3 comprises 13 residues. V shed 7 bases and J 1 base; nucleotides not matched to a gene: 4. CDR3 region: CSGDRVGNTEAFF. CDR3 nucleotides: TGCAGCGGGGACAGGGTCGGGAACACTGAAGCTTTCTTT.

The chain combines TRBV24-1 with TRBJ2-1, with a tentative D call TRBD1 (5 bases). The CDR3 loop spans 14 amino acids. Per germline, CDR1 KGHDR and CDR2 SFDVKD. Trimming took off 1 base at V and 12 bases at J, with 15 bases between the two ends. DNA of the CDR3: TGTGCCACCAGTGATTTATACAGGTCGATAGGGCAGTTCTTC. Protein product: CATSDLYRSIGQFF.

The V call is TRBV6-4, the J call TRBJ2-2, with TRBD2 matching 10 bases. Germline CDR1 and CDR2: MRHNA and SNTAGT. This CDR3 comprises 16 residues. Trimming removed 7 bases from V and 1 base from J; junction bases left unmatched: 6. The CDR3 DNA reads as TGTGCCAGCAAAATAGCGGGGGGCCTGAACACCGGGGAGCTGTTTTTT. Translating gives CASKIAGGLNTGELFF.

The CDR3 region is CASGANGLVGSRMEQYF. CDR3 DNA: TGCGCCAGCGGAGCTAACGGACTAGTCGGTTCTCGTATGGAGCAGTACTTC. The chain carries TRBV5-1 and TRBJ2-7; the match to TRBD2 covers 7 bases. The CDR3 loop spans 17 amino acids. The germline V gene has CDR1 SGHRS and CDR2 YFSETQ. Trimming cost V 7 bases and J 7 bases; bases outside gene matches: 23.

As DNA, the CDR3 is TGTGCCAGCACTATGTTAGCTAACTATGGCTACACCTTC. Translated: CASTMLANYGYTF. The chain uses TRBV2 and TRBJ1-2; D is undetermined. V lost 7 bases and J lost 0, with 9 bases in between. CDR1 is SNHLY, CDR2 FYNNEI, per germline. The CDR3 spans 13 residues.

The chain recombines TRBV6-5 with TRBJ2-3, with 7 nucleotides matching TRBD2. Germline values: CDR1 MNHEY, CDR2 SVGAGI. V was clipped by 2 bases and J by 1 base; unmatched bases: 6. The CDR3 sequence is 16 residues long. DNA for the CDR3: TGTGCCAGCAGTTACGCGGGGGAGGAGGGCACAGATACGCAGTATTTT. It specifies CASSYAGEEGTDTQYF.

This clonotype was counted only a few times. J is TRBJ2-7 and V is TRBV28; 9 bases are a match to TRBD2. CDR1 and CDR2 (germline): MDHEN, SYDVKM. CDR3 length equals 15 residues. The V segment lost 6 bases and the J segment 3 bases; nucleotides outside the gene matches: 9. CDR3 loop: CASRRRTSAHYEQYF. The CDR3 coding sequence is TGTGCCAGCAGGCGACGGACTAGCGCTCACTACGAGCAGTACTTC. Full variable domain (missing parts from reference TRBV28 and TRBJ2-7): DVKVTQSSRYLVKRTGEKVFLECVQDMDHENMFWYRQDPGLGLRLIYFSYDVKMKEKGDIPEGYSVSREKKERFSLILESASTNQTSMYLCASRRRTSAHYEQYFGPGTRLTVT.

V gene TRBV5-1 combines with J gene TRBJ2-3, with no clear D. CDR1 and CDR2 from the germline V gene are SGHRS and YFSETQ. Deletions cut 2 bases from V and 0 bases from J, with 7 bases between. CDR3 length: 14 residues. The CDR3 spells CASSFTDSTDTQYF. The CDR3 nucleotides are TGCGCCAGCAGCTTCACGGACAGCACAGATACGCAGTATTTT.

V and J are TRBV29-1 and TRBJ2-3, with TRBD2 identical over 11 bases. The V and J ends lost 6 bases and 3 bases, in that order; junction bases with no gene match: 5. The CDR3 is made up of 14 amino acids. Germline CDR1 and CDR2: SQVTM and ANQGSEA. CDR3 DNA: TGCAGCGTCCTAGCGGGGGGCGGTACAGATACGCAGTATTTT. This translates into CSVLAGGGTDTQYF.

This clonotype has a single count. The CDR3 sequence: CASSPRQPWEAFF. CDR3 nucleotides: TGTGCCAGCAGTCCACGACAACCCTGGGAAGCTTTCTTT. The V gene is TRBV6-5, the J gene TRBJ1-1; D is unresolved. Germline V gene data show CDR1 as MNHEY and CDR2 as SVGAGI. The CDR3 runs 13 residues. The ends were cut back, 5 bases at V and 8 bases at J, with 15 bases in the middle.

The gene calls are TRBV12-3 or TRBV12-4 and TRBJ1-1; the D is unclear. The germline V and J ends were trimmed by 5 bases and 0 bases, with 10 bases remaining between them. The CDR3 length is 14 residues. Written as DNA, the CDR3 is TGTGCCAGCAGTCCACAAAGGGTGAACACTGAAGCTTTCTTT. Its translation: CASSPQRVNTEAFF.

The chain joins TRBV30 to TRBJ1-4; D is unresolved. CDR1 GTSNPN and CDR2 SVGIG come from the germline V gene (reference sequence). Trimming left V 1 base short and J 6 bases short, with 12 bases between. This CDR3 spans 14 amino acids. CDR3 residues: CAWSGTGVYEKLFF. CDR3 nucleotides: TGTGCCTGGAGTGGCACCGGGGTGTATGAAAAACTGTTTTTT.

This clonotype was detected only once. V gene TRBV5-6 combines with J gene TRBJ2-2; D unclear. This CDR3 region has 14 residues. Germline V gene data show CDR1 as SGHDT and CDR2 as YYEEEE. With 1 base removed from V and 5 bases from J, the gap between germline ends came to 9 bases. Here the CDR3 reads CASSLKDRTGELFF. DNA of the CDR3: TGTGCCAGCAGCTTGAAGGATAGAACCGGGGAGCTGTTTTTT.

This chain links TRBV30 with TRBJ2-1; TRBD2 matches at 9 bases. Germline assignment: CDR1 GTSNPN and CDR2 SVGIG (reference sequence). V shed 1 base, J shed 1 base, and the junction held 11 bases outside the gene matches. There are 18 residues in the CDR3. CDR3 sequence reads: CAWSGASGILKSYNEQFF. Here the CDR3 DNA reads TGTGCCTGGAGTGGAGCTAGCGGGATATTGAAGTCCTACAATGAGCAGTTCTTC.

V gene TRBV7-9 combines with J gene TRBJ1-2; tentatively, D is TRBD1 (5 bases). The CDR3 is 13 residues long. V lost 8 bases to trimming and J lost 4 bases, with 14 bases between them. Germline CDR1 and CDR2: SEHNR and FQNEAQ (reference sequence). The CDR3 nucleotides are TGTGCCAGCGAGCAGGGAGTTGGCTATGGCTACACCTTC. Amino acids: CASEQGVGYGYTF.

This rearrangement joins TRBV5-1 to TRBJ2-7; D gene uncertain. Germline V gene data show CDR1 as SGHRS and CDR2 as YFSETQ. The CDR3 consists of 12 residues. Trimming shortened V by 4 bases and J by 6 bases, and 11 bases separated the two germline ends. This chain's CDR3 is CASSQVGPEQYF. The CDR3 nucleotides read TGCGCCAGCAGCCAGGTCGGGCCCGAGCAGTACTTC.

The chain links TRBV7-9 to TRBJ2-1; 7 nucleotides agree with TRBD2. This CDR3 region has 13 residues. The V and J ends lost 5 bases and 14 bases, in that order; junction bases with no gene match: 12. Germline CDR1 is SEHNR and CDR2 is FQNEAQ (reference sequence). The CDR3 reads CASSRGEGQAEFF. CDR3 nucleotides: TGTGCCAGCAGCCGGGGGGAGGGGCAGGCCGAGTTCTTC.

V usage is TRBV5-1 and J usage is TRBJ2-3, with TRBD2 matching over 8 bases. Per the germline V gene, CDR1 is SGHRS and CDR2 is YFSETQ. CDR3 length: 17 amino acids. Trimming took 1 base from V and 1 from J; bases not matched to a gene: 8. In nucleotides, the CDR3 is TGCGCCAGCAGCTTGAGTATCAGCGGGAGAGGCACAGATACGCAGTATTTT. It specifies CASSLSISGRGTDTQYF. Combining the CDR3 with reference TRBV5-1 and TRBJ2-3 gives the whole variable domain KAGVTQTPRYLIKTRGQQVTLSCSPISGHRSVSWYQQTPGQGLQFLFEYFSETQRNKGNFPGRFSGRQFSNSRSEMNVSTLELGDSALYLCASSLSISGRGTDTQYFGPGTRLTVL.